The source of this T cell receptor beta chain is a study of cytomegalovirus exposure and HLA in healthy donors. Study observations and caveats: Using a false discovery rate of 0.05, a later analysis showed that approximately 16,000 TCR beta sequences were associated with HLA alleles.

Donors were ostensibly healthy at sampling, although undocumented immune exposures were probable. PCR primers comprised 60 Vbeta and 13 Jbeta primers. Sequencing was performed with immunoSEQ multiplex PCR; in TCRdb, only in-frame clones are kept and a portion is missing. The table records about 200,000 clones, 82% of them present only once. The length of the CDR3 is 14 residues. V lost 2 bases and J lost 6, with 11 bases in between. Germline V gene data show CDR1 as SGHNT and CDR2 as YYREEE (reference sequence). A remark on this clone: Its antigen is undetermined.

Sequencing input: PBMCs. The origin of this receptor is a boy aged 2 to 10 in good health and CMV-seronegative. The V gene is TRBV5-4, the J gene TRBJ2-2, with D unclear. The DNA for the CDR3 is TGTGCCAGCAGCTTACGGCTAGGATCCGGGGAGCTGTTTTTT. It translates to CASSLRLGSGELFF.